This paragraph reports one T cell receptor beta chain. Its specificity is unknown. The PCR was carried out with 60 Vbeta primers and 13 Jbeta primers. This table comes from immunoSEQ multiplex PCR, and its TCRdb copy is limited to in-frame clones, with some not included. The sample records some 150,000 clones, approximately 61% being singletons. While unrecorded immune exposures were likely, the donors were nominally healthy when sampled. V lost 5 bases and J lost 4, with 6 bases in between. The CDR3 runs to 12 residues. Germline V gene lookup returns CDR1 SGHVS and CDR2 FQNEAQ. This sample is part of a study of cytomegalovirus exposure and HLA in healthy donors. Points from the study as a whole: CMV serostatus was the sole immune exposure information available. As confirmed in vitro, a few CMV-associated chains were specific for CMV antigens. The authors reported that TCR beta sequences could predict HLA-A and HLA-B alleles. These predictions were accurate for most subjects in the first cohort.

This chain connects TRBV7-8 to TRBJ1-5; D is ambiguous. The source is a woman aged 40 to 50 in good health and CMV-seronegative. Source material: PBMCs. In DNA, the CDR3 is TGTGCCAGCAGCCCCCATAATCAGCCCCAGCATTTT. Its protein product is CASSPHNQPQHF.